Below, 22 T cell receptor beta chains from the same sample are listed, as sequenced in a study of regulatory T cells in long-lasting Graves disease (dated by TCRdb to the early 2020s). According to the study, the label for this sample's time point signals: persistent/refractory GD, antithyroid drugs over 5 years with positive TRAb. RNA was extracted from PBMCs in TRIzol for both TCR sequencing and RNA sequencing. The library was obtained by multiplex PCR. Sequencing took place on an Illumina HiSeq 4000. CDR3 regions were amplified by Arm-PCR with iRepertoire HTBI primers to construct TCR beta libraries. The public reads were reprocessed in TCRdb via fastp at Q25 and MiXCR, keeping in-frame beta chains. Every entry covers one CDR3 protein and lists the most common genes and DNA from its rows. Counted in this sample were some 300,000 distinct CDR3 sequences; around 21% of them appeared once. Around 50% of the sample is held by the ten biggest clonotypes.

Sequencing used peripheral blood mononuclear cells (PBMCs), obtained when the disease was refractory, from a patient treated with antithyroid drugs. These receptors originate from a female donor with Graves disease.

This sequence joins TRBV14 and TRBJ2-4; D perhaps matches TRBD2 (6 bases). The germline V gene has CDR1 SGHDN and CDR2 FVKESK. Trimming removed 2 bases from V and 8 bases from J, with 16 bases in between. This CDR3 comprises 15 residues. In DNA form, the CDR3 reads TGTGCCAGCAGCCAAACACTAGCCCCCGGGGACATTCAGTACTTC. Its protein product is CASSQTLAPGDIQYF. Variable domain in full (rest from reference TRBV14 and TRBJ2-4): EAGVTQFPSHSVIEKGQTVTLRCDPISGHDNLYWYRRVMGKEIKFLLHFVKESKQDESGMPNNRFLAERTGGTYSTLKVQPAELEDSGVYFCASSQTLAPGDIQYFGAGTRLSVL.

Remarks on this clonotype: One end of the junction fails to match germline, which may point to a read error. This chain connects TRBV7-2 to TRBJ2-5; D tentatively fits TRBD1 or TRBD2 (6 bases each). The V gene's germline CDR1 is SGHTA and CDR2 FQGNSA. The CDR3 consists of 13 residues. As DNA, the CDR3 is TGTGCCTGCAGCTCCCGGAGGGGGGAGACCCAGTACTTC. Protein: CACSSRRGETQYF.

The genes are TRBV10-1 and TRBJ1-5, with 7 bases that match TRBD1. The CDR3 length is 21 residues. The V gene end was trimmed by 3 bases and the J gene end by 0 bases; junction bases not matched to a gene: 20. Germline assignment: CDR1 WNHNN and CDR2 SYGVQD (reference sequence). This CDR3 reads CASSEYTGTAPTRDSNQPQHF. CDR3 nucleotides: TGCGCCAGCAGTGAATATACCGGGACAGCTCCGACTCGGGATAGCAATCAGCCCCAGCATTTT.

Of note for this clonotype: A much bigger clone sits one base away, suggesting this may be a read error. The V and J genes are TRBV20-1 and TRBJ1-1; D gene unclear. Germline V gene data show CDR1 as DFQATT and CDR2 as SNEGSKA (reference sequence). The CDR3 runs to 12 residues. As DNA, the CDR3 is TGCAGTGCTGGAGACGGGAACACTGAAGCTTTCTTT. Its protein product is CSAGDGNTEAFF.

This clonotype was found many times. Because it lacks the conserved phenylalanine or tryptophan at the end, this CDR3 is likely a read error. The DNA is omitted, as the CDR3 cannot be located on it reliably, and the CDR3 follows TCRdb's listing. This chain uses TRBV7-2 with TRBJ2-7. The CDR3 is 9 amino acids long, termini counted. CDR1 and CDR2 from the germline V gene are SGHTA and FQGNSA. The CDR3 protein is CASSLGQSS.

This clonotype was picked up a small number of times. Compared with germline, one end of the junction differs, possibly owing to a read error. The V call is TRBV7-9, the J call TRBJ2-7; D is ambiguous. From germline, CDR1 is SEHNR and CDR2 FQNEAQ (reference sequence). This CDR3 comprises 13 residues. The CDR3 DNA reads TGTGCCAGCAGCTCCGGACGGTACTACGAGCAGTGCTTC. Its protein product is CASSSGRYYEQCF. Together with reference TRBV7-9 and TRBJ2-7, the CDR3 gives the full variable domain: DTGVSQNPRHKITKRGQNVTFRCDPISEHNRLYWYRQTLGQGPEFLTYFQNEAQLEKSRLLSDRFSAERPKGSFSTLEIQRTEQGDSAMYLCASSSGRYYEQCFGPGTRLTVT.

The rearrangement uses TRBV20-1 and TRBJ1-6; D gene unclear. V was pared by 3 bases and J by 0 bases, with 9 bases between. The CDR3 consists of 15 residues. Germline CDR1 reads DFQATT; CDR2 reads SNEGSKA (reference sequence). The CDR3 loop is CSASRKSSYNSPLHF. CDR3 coding DNA: TGCAGTGCTAGCCGAAAGAGCTCCTATAATTCACCCCTCCACTTT.

Many counts were recorded for this clonotype. V and J are TRBV19 and TRBJ1-1; 11 bases are a match to TRBD1. The CDR3 has 16 residues. V gave up 4 bases and J gave up 2 bases; unmatched junction bases: 6. Germline CDR1 LNHDA, CDR2 SQIVND (reference sequence). CDR3 amino acids: CASSNPGQGANTEAFF. The CDR3 DNA follows: TGTGCCAGTAGTAACCCCGGACAGGGGGCAAACACTGAAGCTTTCTTT.

This clonotype was seen many times. This rearrangement joins TRBV28 to TRBJ2-7; 11 bases agree with TRBD1. CDR3 length: 14 amino acids. The V segment lost 3 bases and the J segment 4 bases; nucleotides outside the gene matches: 2. Germline V CDR1 and CDR2: MDHEN, SYDVKM. The CDR3 DNA is TGTGCCAGCAGTTTTGGGGACAGGGGGTACGAGCAGTACTTC. Its protein product is CASSFGDRGYEQYF.

This clonotype was recorded at least ten times. The chain couples TRBV29-1 to TRBJ2-7, with 10 nucleotides matching TRBD2. The germline V gene encodes CDR1 SQVTM and CDR2 ANQGSEA. The CDR3 spans 13 residues. The junction had 4 bases not matched to a gene; V was cut back by 4 bases and J by 4 bases. CDR3 bases: TGCAGCGTTGGGACTAGCGGTCCATACGAGCAGTACTTC. Protein sequence: CSVGTSGPYEQYF.

This clonotype came up many times. CDR3 nucleotides: TGTGCCAGCAGCCTAAGAATAGCGGGACAAGAGACCCAGTACTTC. Its protein is CASSLRIAGQETQYF. The V call is TRBV7-2, the J call TRBJ2-5; 8 bases map to TRBD2. The J segment lost 2 bases and the V segment lost 5 bases, leaving 7 bases of the junction unmatched. This CDR3 is 15 amino acids long. Germline V lookup: CDR1 SGHTA, CDR2 FQGNSA.

A few counts support this clonotype. J is TRBJ2-2 and V is TRBV20-1, with 8 bases identical to TRBD2. The CDR3 consists of 14 residues. Trimming removed 4 bases from V and 2 bases from J; junction bases left unmatched: 3. Germline V gene data show CDR1 as DFQATT and CDR2 as SNEGSKA (reference sequence). CDR3 loop: CSATTSANTGELFF. For the CDR3, the DNA is TGCAGTGCTACGACTAGCGCCAACACCGGGGAGCTGTTTTTT.

The chain has TRBV30 and TRBJ2-4; D perhaps matches TRBD1 (7 bases). The J call may not be correct, given that the DNA end is closer to TRBJ2-1. The CDR3 has 12 amino acids. CDR1 and CDR2 (germline): GTSNPN, SVGIG (reference sequence). This chain's CDR3 is CAWTAGGTEQFF. DNA of the CDR3: TGTGCCTGGACAGCAGGGGGGACGGAGCAGTTCTTC.

This clonotype was counted ten times or more. J is TRBJ1-4 and V is TRBV6-1; D is ambiguous. The CDR3 has 15 residues. V lost 0 bases, J lost 4 bases, and 9 bases lay in between. Germline V lookup: CDR1 MNHNS, CDR2 SASEGT. CDR3 sequence (DNA): TGTGCCAGCAGTGAAGCTCCAGGACTTAATGAAAAACTGTTTTTT. Translation: CASSEAPGLNEKLFF.

This clonotype was counted a few times. This chain connects TRBV20-1 to TRBJ1-5; tentatively, D is TRBD1 (5 bases). Germline V gene lookup returns CDR1 DFQATT and CDR2 SNEGSKA (reference sequence). V was pared by 1 base and J by 5 bases, with 9 bases between. CDR3 length: 13 residues. CDR3 in amino acids: CSARGGSDQPQHF. The DNA of the CDR3 is TGCAGTGCTAGAGGGGGCTCGGATCAGCCCCAGCATTTT.

This clonotype has at least ten counts. The genes are TRBV7-9 and TRBJ2-5, with D uncertain. Deletions cut 5 bases from V and 0 bases from J, with 10 bases between. The CDR3 spans 14 residues. Germline CDR1 reads SEHNR; CDR2 reads FQNEAQ (reference sequence). CDR3 nucleotide sequence: TGTGCCAGCAGCCAGAAGACAAACCAAGAGACCCAGTACTTC. This sequence encodes CASSQKTNQETQYF.

This clonotype was seen more than once but under ten times. The V call is TRBV27, the J call TRBJ1-2; a possible D gene is TRBD1 (5 bases). Trimming took off 4 bases at V and 1 base at J, with 7 bases between the two ends. The CDR3 consists of 13 residues. CDR1 MNHEY and CDR2 SMNVEV come from the germline V gene (reference sequence). In nucleotides, the CDR3 is TGTGCCAGCAGTTGGGACCATAACTATGGCTACACCTTC. This sequence encodes CASSWDHNYGYTF.

This clonotype has a count of ten or more. V is TRBV28 and J is TRBJ2-7, with 7 bases that match TRBD2. Germline V gene lookup returns CDR1 MDHEN and CDR2 SYDVKM. The CDR3 is 13 residues long. With 1 base clipped from V and 9 bases from J, the junction kept 6 bases outside the gene matches. CDR3 sequence: CASSLYQRDAQYF. CDR3 bases: TGTGCCAGCAGTTTATATCAGCGGGACGCGCAGTACTTC.

The rearrangement uses TRBV20-1 and TRBJ2-5, with no clear D. Germline V CDR1 and CDR2: DFQATT, SNEGSKA (reference sequence). V gave up 3 bases and J gave up 1 base, with 12 bases separating them. CDR3 size: 14 residues. The CDR3 bases are TGCAGTGCTAGGGCGTGGGTCAGCCAAGAGACCCAGTACTTC. As protein: CSARAWVSQETQYF.

This clonotype was counted many times. V and J are TRBV24-1 and TRBJ2-5; 10 bases are shared with TRBD2. This CDR3 has 15 residues. Germline V lookup: CDR1 KGHDR, CDR2 SFDVKD. The ends lost 5 bases at V and 5 bases at J; junction bases unmatched: 7. The CDR3 reads CATSASGSWYETQYF. The CDR3 nucleotides read TGTGCCACCAGTGCTAGCGGGAGTTGGTACGAGACCCAGTACTTC.

As regards this clonotype: This could be a read error, since a much larger clone is one nucleotide away. The rearrangement uses TRBV6-2 or TRBV6-3 and TRBJ1-2; 8 bases are a match to TRBD1. CDR1 and CDR2 (germline): MNHEY, SVGEGT. This CDR3 is 12 amino acids long. J lost 8 bases, V lost 5 bases, and 4 bases had no gene match. The CDR3 DNA follows: TGTGCCAGCAGTCCGACAGGGGTCGGCTACACCTTC. Its protein is CASSPTGVGYTF.

The chain joins TRBV29-1 to TRBJ2-7; D possibly corresponds to TRBD1 (6 bases). V was clipped by 2 bases and J by 1 base, with 12 bases between them. CDR1 is SQVTM, CDR2 ANQGSEA, per germline. This CDR3 contains 14 residues. The CDR3 DNA sequence: TGCAGCGTTGAATATCCAGGGGCATCCTACGAGCAGTACTTC. Translating gives CSVEYPGASYEQYF.